A selection of T cell receptor beta chains follows, all from one sample in a study of cytomegalovirus exposure and HLA in healthy donors. Produced via immunoSEQ multiplex PCR; TCRdb's table is partial and in-frame only. This sample has 35,000 to 50,000 clones, with around half found just once. The material sequenced was PBMCs. All receptors come from a human donor in good health. Each CDR3 is given with its conserved first and last residue. D genes are given only for firm matches. A clone size is listed for some rows: how often the clone was seen (once, few, many), or a class if it is expanded.

abundance	v_gene	j_gene	d_gene	CDR3nt	CDR3aa
NA	TRBV6-6	TRBJ1-2	TRBD1	TGTGCCAGCAGTTACGGGTCCAGGGGGGCCTATGGCTACACCTTC	CASSYGSRGAYGYTF
few	TRBV28	TRBJ1-2	NA	TGTGCCAGCAGCGGGGGGGCGGGGGCCTATGGCTACACCTTC	CASSGGAGAYGYTF
NA	TRBV19	TRBJ1-5	TRBD1	TGTGCCAGCCTGCCTTCCGGGACAGGGTACGGTCAGCCCCAGCATTTT	CASLPSGTGYGQPQHF
NA	TRBV19	TRBJ1-2	TRBD1	TGTGCCAGTAGCCCAGGGGGCCGGTATGGCTACACCTTC	CASSPGGRYGYTF
NA	TRBV6-5	TRBJ1-5	NA	TGTGCCAGCAGTTACGTAAGGGGAGGTCAGCCCCAGCATTTT	CASSYVRGGQPQHF
few	TRBV7-2	TRBJ2-4	NA	TGTGCCAGCAGCTTAATGGCGGGGAAAAGGTTTCAGTACTTC	CASSLMAGKRFQYF
NA	TRBV7-6	TRBJ1-6	NA	TGTGCCAGCAGCTTAGAGGCAGGGGAGAATTCACCCCTCCACTTT	CASSLEAGENSPLHF
NA	TRBV9	TRBJ2-5	TRBD2	TGTGCCAGCAGCGTAGTTGCTAGCGGGATGGAGACCCAGTACTTC	CASSVVASGMETQYF
NA	TRBV15	TRBJ2-1	TRBD1	TGTGCCACCAGCAGAGATACCGGGACAGGGGGCCGCGAGCAGTTCTTC	CATSRDTGTGGREQFF
NA	TRBV7-9	TRBJ2-5	NA	TGTGCCAGCACCATGGAGACCCAGTACTTC	CASTMETQYF
NA	TRBV7-2	TRBJ2-7	TRBD2	TGTGCCAGCAGCCCGGCGCCTAGCGGGGTCTACGAGCAGTACTTC	CASSPAPSGVYEQYF
NA	TRBV5-1	TRBJ2-6	TRBD2	TGCGCCAGCAGCTTCTCGCGGGGGGGAGTATCTGGGGCCAACGTCCTGACTTTC	CASSFSRGGVSGANVLTF
NA	TRBV19	TRBJ1-5	TRBD1	TGTGCCAGTAGTCAGGGACAGGGGTATAGCAATCAGCCCCAGCATTTT	CASSQGQGYSNQPQHF
once	TRBV28	TRBJ1-6	NA	TGTGCCAGCAGTCCTCAGGGGTCACCCCTCCACTTT	CASSPQGSPLHF
few	TRBV5-1	TRBJ2-1	TRBD1	TGCGCCAGCAGCCCCGGGGACAGCTACAATGAGCAGTTCTTC	CASSPGDSYNEQFF
NA	TRBV6-1	TRBJ1-1	TRBD1	TGTGCCAGCAGTGAATCGACCAGGGGGCATACTGAAGCTTTCTTT	CASSESTRGHTEAFF
NA	TRBV9	TRBJ2-3	TRBD2	TGTGCCAGCAGCGTAGAGATCGGGTCTAGCGGGTATAGCACAGATACGCAGTATTTT	CASSVEIGSSGYSTDTQYF
NA	TRBV28	TRBJ1-4	NA	TGTGCCAGCAGAGTGGGGGGGGGTACCGATGAAAAACTGTTTTTT	CASRVGGGTDEKLFF
NA	TRBV5-4	TRBJ2-3	TRBD1	TGTGCCAGCAGCCCCCGACAGGGGACAGATACGCAGTATTTT	CASSPRQGTDTQYF
NA	TRBV18	TRBJ2-5	TRBD1	TGTGCCAGCTCAACGGGACAGCAAGAGACCCAGTACTTC	CASSTGQQETQYF
once	TRBV10-3	TRBJ2-3	TRBD1	TGTGCCATCAGCCTGACAGGGGGCAGGGCAGATACGCAGTATTTT	CAISLTGGRADTQYF
NA	TRBV6-6	TRBJ2-7	TRBD2	TGTGCCAGCAGTTATAGCGGGAGGGCTCACGAGCAGTACTTC	CASSYSGRAHEQYF
NA	TRBV5-6	TRBJ1-1	NA	TGTGCCAGCAGCACGGTCAGGGGCCCAGGTGAAGCTTTCTTT	CASSTVRGPGEAFF
NA	TRBV7-9	TRBJ2-6	TRBD1	TGTGCCAGCAGCTTCCTCCCCGGGACAGCCCGTGGGGCCAACGTCCTGACTTTC	CASSFLPGTARGANVLTF
NA	TRBV6-5	TRBJ2-1	NA	TGTGCCAGCAGTTTATCCGGGATACCCGATGAGCAGTTCTTC	CASSLSGIPDEQFF
NA	TRBV6-1	TRBJ2-7	TRBD2	TGTGCCAGCAGCCGGACTAGCGGGACCTACGAGCAGTACTTC	CASSRTSGTYEQYF
NA	TRBV27	TRBJ2-5	NA	TGTGCCAGCAGTTTATACCCCGGGAGTGAAGAGACCCAGTACTTC	CASSLYPGSEETQYF
once	TRBV7-9	TRBJ1-2	NA	TGTGCCAGCAGCTTAGTCAGGCGCACCTATGGCTACACCTTC	CASSLVRRTYGYTF
NA	TRBV30	TRBJ1-6	NA	TGTGCCTGGAGTCCCCCGGGTGGGGGCTTTGATAATTCACCCCTCCACTTT	CAWSPPGGGFDNSPLHF